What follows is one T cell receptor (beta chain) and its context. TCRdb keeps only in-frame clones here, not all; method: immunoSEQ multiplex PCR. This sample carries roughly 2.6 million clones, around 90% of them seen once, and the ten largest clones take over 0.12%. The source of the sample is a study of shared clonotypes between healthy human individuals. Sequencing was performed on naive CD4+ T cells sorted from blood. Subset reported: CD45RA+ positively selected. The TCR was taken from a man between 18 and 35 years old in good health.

The CDR3 region has the DNA TGTGCCAGCAGCTTAGAACTAGCTTTCCGTGAGCAGTTCTTC. It codes for CASSLELAFREQFF. This sequence joins TRBV7-2 and TRBJ2-1; D perhaps matches TRBD2 (6 bases). Germline V lookup: CDR1 SGHTA, CDR2 FQGNSA. This CDR3 region has 14 residues. V was shortened by 1 base and J by 9 bases, with 13 bases between the two germline ends.